This T cell receptor beta chain was identified in a study of control samples from healthy donors and cancer patients. V was clipped by 4 bases and J by 3 bases; unmatched bases: 2. Germline V gives CDR1 SGHTA, CDR2 FQGTGA. The CDR3 runs 13 residues. TCRdb keeps only in-frame clones here, not all; method: immunoSEQ multiplex PCR. The sample lists 170,000 or so clones, about 94% occurring once. The sample comprised blood. This TCR was sampled from a woman in her 40s in good health. The V gene is TRBV7-3, the J gene TRBJ1-1; 7 bases map to TRBD1. CDR3: CASSSDRDTEAFF. The CDR3 bases are TGTGCCAGCAGCTCAGACAGGGACACTGAAGCTTTCTTT.